A selection of T cell receptor beta chains follows, all from one sample in a study of blood T cell repertoires in COVID-19. The table came from immunoSEQ multiplex PCR; TCRdb's copy has only in-frame clones and leaves some out. The data show 95,000 to 130,000 clones, 75% to 95% seen once. Sequencing was done on a sample of peripheral blood. All receptors come from a human donor with active COVID-19. The donor label of this sample is uncertain. Both conserved end residues are part of each CDR3. A D gene is named only where the DNA matches it firmly. Some rows mark clone size as missing; the rest say once, few, many or name a class of expanded clone.

>.|TRBV2|TRBJ1-6|TRBD1
CASSEEGQGLSPLHF
TGTGCCAGCAGTGAAGAGGGACAGGGTTTATCACCCCTCCACTTT
>.|TRBV5-4|TRBJ1-5|TRBD1
CASSSPGGREHF
TGTGCCAGCAGCTCCCCAGGGGGTCGGGAGCATTTT
>once|TRBV27|TRBJ2-2|.
CASTRVTNTGELFF
TGTGCCAGTACCAGGGTCACGAACACCGGGGAGCTGTTTTTT
>.|TRBV5-6|TRBJ2-1|TRBD2
CASSLFSGGANEQFF
TGTGCCAGCAGCTTGTTTAGCGGGGGGGCCAATGAGCAGTTCTTC
>.|TRBV23-1|TRBJ1-6|TRBD1
CASSHMTGGRDSPLHF
TGCGCCAGCAGTCATATGACAGGGGGCAGGGATTCACCCCTCCACTTT
>.|TRBV7-9|TRBJ1-3|TRBD1
CASSFGQGSGNTIYF
TGTGCCAGCAGCTTTGGACAGGGGTCTGGAAACACCATATATTTT
>once|TRBV7-2|TRBJ2-5|.
CASSLAGKAETQYF
TGTGCCAGCAGCTTGGCCGGGAAGGCGGAGACCCAGTACTTC
>.|TRBV11-2|TRBJ2-1|.
CASSRALVLDEQFF
TGTGCCAGCAGCCGAGCCCTCGTTTTGGATGAGCAGTTCTTC
>.|TRBV19|TRBJ1-5|.
CASSAWGGYGNQPQHF
TGTGCCAGTAGTGCATGGGGGGGGTACGGCAATCAGCCCCAGCATTTT
>once|TRBV6-4|TRBJ1-6|TRBD1
CARDRGNSPLHF
TGTGCCAGGGACAGGGGGAATTCACCCCTCCACTTT
>.|TRBV13|TRBJ1-2|.
CASNQLIDRSTRGYTF
TGTGCCAGCAATCAGTTAATTGACAGGTCGACGAGGGGCTACACCTTC
>.|TRBV2|TRBJ1-1|TRBD1
CASSFETGRNTEAFF
TGTGCCAGCAGTTTCGAGACAGGGAGGAACACTGAAGCTTTCTTT
>few|TRBV2|TRBJ2-7|.
CASSEGGGAYEQYF
TGTGCCAGCAGTGAAGGAGGGGGTGCCTACGAGCAGTACTTC
>.|TRBV18|TRBJ1-2|.
CASSETNRQARGKGYTF
TGTGCCAGCTCAGAAACAAATAGACAGGCCCGGGGAAAGGGCTACACCTTC
>.|TRBV29-1|TRBJ2-7|TRBD2
CSVDVTSGAGEQYF
TGCAGCGTTGACGTGACTAGCGGGGCGGGGGAGCAGTACTTC
>.|TRBV6-4|TRBJ2-2|TRBD2
CASTAGPNTGELFF
TGTGCCAGCACAGCGGGACCGAACACCGGGGAGCTGTTTTTT
>.|TRBV4-1|TRBJ1-2|TRBD1
CASSQDDRGGYGYTF
TGCGCCAGCAGCCAAGACGACAGGGGTGGCTATGGCTACACCTTC
>.|TRBV5-4|TRBJ1-4|TRBD1
CASSTGDRGREKLFF
TGTGCCAGCAGCACCGGTGACAGGGGGCGGGAAAAACTGTTTTTT
>.|TRBV7-9|TRBJ2-3|.
CASSSARGWTDTQYF
TGTGCCAGCAGCTCAGCAAGGGGGTGGACAGATACGCAGTATTTT
>few|TRBV2|TRBJ2-1|TRBD2
CASSFLAGDYNEQFF
TGTGCCAGCAGTTTCCTAGCGGGGGACTACAATGAGCAGTTCTTC
>.|TRBV3-1/TRBV3-2|TRBJ1-6|.
CASSPRQGDNSPLHF
TGTGCCAGCAGCCCTCGCCAGGGCGATAATTCACCCCTCCACTTT
>.|TRBV18|TRBJ1-2|TRBD1
CASSAWTGGEYYGYTF
TGTGCCAGCTCGGCTTGGACAGGGGGCGAATACTATGGCTACACCTTC
>.|TRBV18|TRBJ2-5|.
CASSPPGAGGETQYF
TGTGCCAGCTCACCACCTGGTGCGGGTGGGGAGACCCAGTACTTC
>once|TRBV5-1|TRBJ2-7|.
CASSLVGGGQAHEQYF
TGCGCCAGCAGCTTGGTGGGCGGGGGACAGGCCCACGAGCAGTACTTC
>few|TRBV2|TRBJ1-4|TRBD1
CASSGDRSPPYGEKLFF
TGTGCCAGCAGTGGGGACAGATCCCCGCCTTATGGGGAAAAACTGTTTTTT
>.|TRBV6-5|TRBJ1-6|TRBD1
CASQDRAYNSPLHF
TGTGCCAGCCAAGACAGGGCCTATAATTCACCCCTCCACTTT
>.|TRBV28|TRBJ1-4|.
CASSLGGNNEKLFF
TGTGCCAGCAGTTTAGGAGGGAATAATGAAAAACTGTTTTTT
>.|TRBV9|TRBJ2-7|TRBD1
CASSVTGTGYYEQYF
TGTGCCAGCAGCGTGACCGGGACAGGGTATTACGAGCAGTACTTC
>.|TRBV19|TRBJ1-2|TRBD1
CASRKAGTGSGYTF
TGTGCCAGTAGGAAGGCCGGGACAGGGAGCGGCTACACCTTC
>.|TRBV5-4|TRBJ1-4|TRBD1
CASGQGDEKLFF
TGTGCCAGCGGACAGGGAGATGAAAAACTGTTTTTT
>.|TRBV6-5|TRBJ2-6|.
CASSYSGAGGANVLTF
TGTGCCAGCAGTTACTCAGGGGCTGGAGGGGCCAACGTCCTGACTTTC
>.|TRBV5-1|TRBJ2-1|TRBD1
CASSLGVQGDSSYNEQFF
TGCGCCAGCAGCTTGGGGGTACAGGGGGATAGCTCCTACAATGAGCAGTTCTTC
>.|TRBV6-5|TRBJ1-6|.
CASNPGHRNSPLHF
TGTGCCAGCAACCCGGGACACCGAAATTCACCCCTCCACTTT
>.|TRBV19|TRBJ1-5|TRBD1
CASGGLWQGARSNQPQHF
TGTGCCAGTGGAGGTTTGTGGCAGGGGGCGCGTAGCAATCAGCCCCAGCATTTT
>.|TRBV7-9|TRBJ1-2|TRBD1
CASSFPGGGYGYTF
TGTGCCAGCAGCTTCCCAGGGGGCGGCTATGGCTACACCTTC
>.|TRBV21-1|TRBJ2-5|.
CASTNPLAEQETQYF
TGTGCCAGCACCAATCCACTAGCGGAGCAAGAGACCCAGTACTTC
>once|TRBV28|TRBJ2-7|.
CASRSGIYEQYF
TGTGCCAGCAGATCGGGAATTTACGAGCAGTACTTC
>.|TRBV18|TRBJ2-5|TRBD1
CASSPPGTAQETQYF
TGTGCCAGCTCACCGCCGGGGACAGCCCAAGAGACCCAGTACTTC
>.|TRBV28|TRBJ2-1|TRBD1
CASSNRGPYNEQFF
TGTGCCAGCAGTAACAGGGGACCTTACAATGAGCAGTTCTTC
>.|TRBV12-3/TRBV12-4|TRBJ1-1|.
CAGKGVNTEAFF
TGTGCCGGAAAAGGGGTGAACACTGAAGCTTTCTTT
>few|TRBV3-1/TRBV3-2|TRBJ2-7|.
CASSLQPGVAHEQYF
TGTGCCAGCAGCCTACAGCCAGGGGTGGCCCACGAGCAGTACTTC
>.|TRBV7-8|TRBJ1-5|.
CASSVTHREYYSNQPQHF
TGTGCCAGCAGCGTAACCCACAGGGAATATTATAGCAATCAGCCCCAGCATTTT
>.|TRBV7-2|TRBJ2-3|TRBD2
CASYTGTSGGTDTQYF
TGTGCCAGCTATACCGGGACTAGCGGGGGCACAGATACGCAGTATTTT
>.|TRBV19|TRBJ1-1|TRBD1
CASSAGTGNTEAFF
TGTGCCAGTAGTGCAGGGACAGGTAACACTGAAGCTTTCTTT